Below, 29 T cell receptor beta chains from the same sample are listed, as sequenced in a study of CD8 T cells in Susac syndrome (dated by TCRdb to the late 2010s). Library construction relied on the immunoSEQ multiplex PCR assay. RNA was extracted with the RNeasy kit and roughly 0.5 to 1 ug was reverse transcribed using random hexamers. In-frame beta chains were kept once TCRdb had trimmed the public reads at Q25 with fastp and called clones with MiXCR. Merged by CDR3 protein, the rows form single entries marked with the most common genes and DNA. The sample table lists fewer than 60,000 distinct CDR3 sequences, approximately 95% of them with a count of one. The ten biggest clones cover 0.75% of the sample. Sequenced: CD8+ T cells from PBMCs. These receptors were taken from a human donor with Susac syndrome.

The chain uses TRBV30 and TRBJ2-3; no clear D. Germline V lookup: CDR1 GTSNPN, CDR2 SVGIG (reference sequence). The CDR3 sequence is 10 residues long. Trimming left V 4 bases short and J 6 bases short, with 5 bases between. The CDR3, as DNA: TGTGCCTGGATGGGTGATACGCAGTATTTT. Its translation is CAWMGDTQYF.

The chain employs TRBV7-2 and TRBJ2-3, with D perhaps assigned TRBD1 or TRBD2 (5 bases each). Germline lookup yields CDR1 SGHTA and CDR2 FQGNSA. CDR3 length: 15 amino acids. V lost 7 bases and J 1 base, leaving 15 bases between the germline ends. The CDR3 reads CASIPPGPGTDTQYF. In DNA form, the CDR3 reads TGTGCCAGCATCCCGCCGGGACCTGGCACAGATACGCAGTATTTT.

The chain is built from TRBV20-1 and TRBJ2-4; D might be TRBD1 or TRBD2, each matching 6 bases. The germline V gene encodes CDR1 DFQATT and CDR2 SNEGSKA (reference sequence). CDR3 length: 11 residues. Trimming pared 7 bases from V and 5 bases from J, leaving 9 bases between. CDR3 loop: CSVRGENIQYF. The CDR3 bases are TGCAGTGTAAGGGGGGAAAACATTCAGTACTTC.

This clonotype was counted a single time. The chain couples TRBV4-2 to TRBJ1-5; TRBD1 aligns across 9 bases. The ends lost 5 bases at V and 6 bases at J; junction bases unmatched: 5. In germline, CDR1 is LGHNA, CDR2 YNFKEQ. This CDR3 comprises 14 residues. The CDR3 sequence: CASSNTGGVQPQHF. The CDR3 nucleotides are TGTGCCAGCAGCAATACAGGGGGCGTTCAGCCCCAGCATTTT.

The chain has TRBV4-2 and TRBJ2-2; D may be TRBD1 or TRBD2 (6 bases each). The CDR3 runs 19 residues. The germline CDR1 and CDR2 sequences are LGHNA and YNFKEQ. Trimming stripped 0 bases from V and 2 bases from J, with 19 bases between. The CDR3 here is CASSQDGAWGAINTGELFF. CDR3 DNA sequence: TGTGCCAGCAGCCAAGATGGGGCCTGGGGGGCTATTAACACCGGGGAGCTGTTTTTT.

The CDR3 nucleotides read TGTGCCAGCAGCTTAGGGGGAGGCCAGCCCCAGCATTTT. It specifies CASSLGGGQPQHF. This sequence joins TRBV5-6 and TRBJ1-5, with a weak D call TRBD1 (6 bases). The CDR3 has 13 amino acids. V shed 2 bases and J shed 7 bases, with 10 bases lying between them. Germline CDR1 and CDR2: SGHDT and YYEEEE.

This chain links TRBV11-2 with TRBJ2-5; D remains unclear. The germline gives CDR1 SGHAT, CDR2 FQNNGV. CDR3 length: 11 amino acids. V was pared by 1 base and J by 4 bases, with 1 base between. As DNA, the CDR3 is TGTGCCAGCAGCTTAGTAGAGACCCAGTACTTC. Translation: CASSLVETQYF. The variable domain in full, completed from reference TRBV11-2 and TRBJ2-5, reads EAGVAQSPRYKIIEKRQSVAFWCNPISGHATLYWYQQILGQGPKLLIQFQNNGVVDDSQLPKDRFSAERLKGVDSTLKIQPAKLEDSAVYLCASSLVETQYFGPGTRLLVL.

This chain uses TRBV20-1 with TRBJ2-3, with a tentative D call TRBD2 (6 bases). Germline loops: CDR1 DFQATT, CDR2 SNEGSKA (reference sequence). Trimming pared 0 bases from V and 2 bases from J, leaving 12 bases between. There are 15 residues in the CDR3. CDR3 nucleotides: TGCAGTGCTAGAGACCTGACTAGTTCCACAGATACGCAGTATTTT. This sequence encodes CSARDLTSSTDTQYF.

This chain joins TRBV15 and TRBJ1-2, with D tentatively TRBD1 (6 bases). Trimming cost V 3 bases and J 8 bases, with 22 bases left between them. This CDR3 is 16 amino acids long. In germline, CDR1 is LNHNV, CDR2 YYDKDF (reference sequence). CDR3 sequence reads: CATSSAQGTRYQGYTF. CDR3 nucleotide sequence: TGTGCCACCAGCAGCGCTCAGGGGACACGGTATCAGGGCTACACCTTC.

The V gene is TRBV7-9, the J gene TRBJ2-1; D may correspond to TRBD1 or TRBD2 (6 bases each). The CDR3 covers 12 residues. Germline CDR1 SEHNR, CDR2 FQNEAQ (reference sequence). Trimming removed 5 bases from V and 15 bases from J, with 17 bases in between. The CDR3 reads CASSPSGVQGFF. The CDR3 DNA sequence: TGTGCCAGCAGCCCGTCGGGGGTACAGGGGTTCTTC.

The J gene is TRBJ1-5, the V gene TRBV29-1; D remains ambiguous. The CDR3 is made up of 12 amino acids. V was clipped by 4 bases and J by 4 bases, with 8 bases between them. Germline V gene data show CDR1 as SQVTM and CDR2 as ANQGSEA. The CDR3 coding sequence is TGCAGCGTTGTGGTACAGAATCAGCCCCAGCATTTT. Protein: CSVVVQNQPQHF.

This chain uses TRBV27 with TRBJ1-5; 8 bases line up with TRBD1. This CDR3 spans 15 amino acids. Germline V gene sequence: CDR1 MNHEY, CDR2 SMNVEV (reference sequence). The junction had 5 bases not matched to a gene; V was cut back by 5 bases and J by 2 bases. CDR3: CASSDRGRGNQPQHF. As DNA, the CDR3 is TGTGCCAGCAGTGACAGGGGTCGGGGCAATCAGCCCCAGCATTTT.

CDR3: CSVLKEGNTDTQYF. CDR3 DNA sequence: TGCAGCGTCCTAAAGGAAGGGAATACAGATACGCAGTATTTT. The chain carries TRBV29-1 and TRBJ2-3, with D unresolved. This CDR3 is 14 amino acids long. The germline V gene has CDR1 SQVTM and CDR2 ANQGSEA. Trimming removed 6 bases at V and 3 bases at J, with 16 bases between.

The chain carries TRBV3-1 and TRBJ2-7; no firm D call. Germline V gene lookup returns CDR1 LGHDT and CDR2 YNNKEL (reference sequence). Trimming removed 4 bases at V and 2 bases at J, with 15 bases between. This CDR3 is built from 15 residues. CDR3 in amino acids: CASSLGASRPYEQYF. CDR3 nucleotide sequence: TGTGCCAGCAGCCTCGGAGCGTCCCGGCCCTACGAGCAGTACTTC.

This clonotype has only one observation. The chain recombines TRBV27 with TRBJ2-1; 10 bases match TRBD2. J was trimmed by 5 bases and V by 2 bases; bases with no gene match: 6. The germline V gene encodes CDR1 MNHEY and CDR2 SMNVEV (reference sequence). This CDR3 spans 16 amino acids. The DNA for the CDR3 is TGTGCCAGCAGTTTAAGGCTAGCGGGGGTACACAATGAGCAGTTCTTC. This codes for CASSLRLAGVHNEQFF.

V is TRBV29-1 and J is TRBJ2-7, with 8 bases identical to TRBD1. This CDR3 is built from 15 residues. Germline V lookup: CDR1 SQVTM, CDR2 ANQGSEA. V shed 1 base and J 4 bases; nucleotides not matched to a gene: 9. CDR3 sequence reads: CSVEGRQGKSYEQYF. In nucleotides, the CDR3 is TGCAGCGTTGAAGGCCGACAGGGGAAATCTTACGAGCAGTACTTC.

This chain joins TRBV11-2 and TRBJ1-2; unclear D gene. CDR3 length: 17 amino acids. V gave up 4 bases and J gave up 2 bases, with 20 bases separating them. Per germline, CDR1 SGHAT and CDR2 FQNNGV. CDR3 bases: TGTGCCAGCAGCTCAGTTCGCGGTGGGAGCGGGAACTATGGCTACACCTTC. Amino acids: CASSSVRGGSGNYGYTF.

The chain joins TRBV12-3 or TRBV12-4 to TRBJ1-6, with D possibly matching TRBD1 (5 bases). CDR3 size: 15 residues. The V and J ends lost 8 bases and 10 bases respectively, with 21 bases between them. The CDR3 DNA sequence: TGTGCCAGCGCGACTCGGGGGATTCTGGGCTCACCCCTCCACTTT. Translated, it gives CASATRGILGSPLHF.

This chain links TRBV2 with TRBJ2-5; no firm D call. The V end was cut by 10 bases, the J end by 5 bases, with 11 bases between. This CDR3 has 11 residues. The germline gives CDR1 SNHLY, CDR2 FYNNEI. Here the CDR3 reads CATLGPETQYF. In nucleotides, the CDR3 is TGTGCCACCCTTGGGCCGGAGACCCAGTACTTC.

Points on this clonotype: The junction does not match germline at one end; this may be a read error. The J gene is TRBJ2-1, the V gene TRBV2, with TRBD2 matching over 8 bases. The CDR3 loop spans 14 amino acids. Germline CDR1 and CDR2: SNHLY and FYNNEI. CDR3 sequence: CASSEARLAGGHPF. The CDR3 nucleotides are TGTGCCAGCAGTGAAGCCCGACTGGCGGGGGGCCATCCCTTC.

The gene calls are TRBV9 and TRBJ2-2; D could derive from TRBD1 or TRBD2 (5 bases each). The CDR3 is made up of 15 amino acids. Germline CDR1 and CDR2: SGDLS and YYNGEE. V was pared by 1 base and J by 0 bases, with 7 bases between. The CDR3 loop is CASSVWGTNTGELFF. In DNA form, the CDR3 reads TGTGCCAGCAGCGTATGGGGGACGAACACCGGGGAGCTGTTTTTT.

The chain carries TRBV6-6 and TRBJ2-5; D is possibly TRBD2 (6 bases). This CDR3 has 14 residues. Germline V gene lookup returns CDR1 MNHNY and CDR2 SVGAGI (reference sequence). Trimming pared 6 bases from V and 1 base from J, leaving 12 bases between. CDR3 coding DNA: TGTGCCAGCAGAAATCGGGGGAGCCAAGAGACCCAGTACTTC. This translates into CASRNRGSQETQYF.

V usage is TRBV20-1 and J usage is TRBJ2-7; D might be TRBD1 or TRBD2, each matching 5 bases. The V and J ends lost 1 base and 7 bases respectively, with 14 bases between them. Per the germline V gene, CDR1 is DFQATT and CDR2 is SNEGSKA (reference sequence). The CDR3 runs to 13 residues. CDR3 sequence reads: CSARVGTFQEQYF. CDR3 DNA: TGCAGTGCTAGAGTCGGGACGTTTCAAGAGCAGTACTTC.

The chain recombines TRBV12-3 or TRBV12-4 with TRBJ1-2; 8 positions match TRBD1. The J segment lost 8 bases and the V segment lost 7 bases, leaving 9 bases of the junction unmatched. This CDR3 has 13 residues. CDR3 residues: CASTPGGSWGYTF. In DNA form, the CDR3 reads TGTGCCAGCACCCCAGGGGGCTCGTGGGGCTACACCTTC.

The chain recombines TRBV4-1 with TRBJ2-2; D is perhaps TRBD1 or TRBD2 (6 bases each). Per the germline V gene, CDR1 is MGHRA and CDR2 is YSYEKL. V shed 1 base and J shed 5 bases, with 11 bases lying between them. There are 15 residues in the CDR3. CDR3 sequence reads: CASSQAGAATGELFF. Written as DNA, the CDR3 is TGCGCCAGCAGCCAAGCGGGGGCCGCTACCGGGGAGCTGTTTTTT.

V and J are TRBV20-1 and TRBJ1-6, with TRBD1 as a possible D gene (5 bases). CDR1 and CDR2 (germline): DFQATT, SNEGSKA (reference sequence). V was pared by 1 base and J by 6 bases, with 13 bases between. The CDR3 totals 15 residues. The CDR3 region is CSARGPPGRNSPLHF. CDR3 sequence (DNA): TGCAGTGCTAGAGGCCCCCCAGGGCGTAATTCACCCCTCCACTTT.

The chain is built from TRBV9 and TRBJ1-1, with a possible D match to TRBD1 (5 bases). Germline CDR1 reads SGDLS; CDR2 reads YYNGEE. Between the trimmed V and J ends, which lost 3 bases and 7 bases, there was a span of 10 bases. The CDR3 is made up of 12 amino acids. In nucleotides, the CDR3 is TGTGCCAGCAGCGCCGGGACGGTTGAAGCTTTCTTT. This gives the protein CASSAGTVEAFF.

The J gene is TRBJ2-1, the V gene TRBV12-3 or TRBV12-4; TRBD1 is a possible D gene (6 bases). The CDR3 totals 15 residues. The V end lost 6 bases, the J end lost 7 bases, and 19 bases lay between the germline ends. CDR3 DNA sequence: TGTGCCAGCAGATTTACGTCCAGGGGCGGGAATGAGCAGTTCTTC. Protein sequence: CASRFTSRGGNEQFF.

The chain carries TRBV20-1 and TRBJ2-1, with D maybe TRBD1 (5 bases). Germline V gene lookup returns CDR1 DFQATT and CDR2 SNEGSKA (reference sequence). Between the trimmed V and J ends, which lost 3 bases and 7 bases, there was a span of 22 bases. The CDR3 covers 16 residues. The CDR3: CSARGPGQVKKNEQFF. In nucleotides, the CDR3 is TGCAGTGCTAGGGGGCCGGGCCAGGTAAAGAAGAATGAGCAGTTCTTC.